This T cell receptor beta chain was observed in a study of shared clonotypes between healthy human individuals. The study's findings and limits: A reduction in generation probabilities was seen for non-shared clonotypes relative to those shared by all four donors. The sole specimen, blood, was sampled, and tissue repertoires likely differ.

Germline V lookup: CDR1 SGHAT, CDR2 FQNNGV. V was shortened by 3 bases and J by 7 bases, with 19 bases between the two germline ends. This CDR3 spans 17 amino acids. Deep was the level used in running the assay. Methods used by the authors: Junction-only sequences without quality scores came from ImmunoSEQ, so filtering differed. Sequencing used immunoSEQ multiplex PCR; TCRdb keeps in-frame clones, though not all of them. Clone size and the V and J calls come from that table; the DNA yielded D and trimming. The sample lists millions of clones; roughly 94% were seen once. A single count supports this clone. Its cognate antigen is unknown.

The chain carries TRBV11-2 and TRBJ1-6; D unresolved. Sequenced input: naive CD4+ T cells sorted from blood. The subset: CD45RA+ positively selected. The clonotype was recovered from a man aged 18 to 29 in good health. For the CDR3, the DNA is TGTGCCAGCAGCTTTAGGCTGATGGGCAGAACAAATTCACCCCTCCACTTT. It encodes CASSFRLMGRTNSPLHF.